This T cell receptor beta chain is from a study of molecular identifiers for immune sequencing clone quantification. Notes on the study in general: Underestimated sizes of highly expanded clones could result from identical TCR molecules that share a barcode.

CDR1 MNHEY and CDR2 SMNVEV come from the germline V gene (reference sequence). The length of the CDR3 is 15 residues. Via MiXCR, TCRdb re-called the PCR reads, giving one row per CDR3 protein. The sample comprises about half a million distinct CDR3 sequences, 20% to 25% of which are singletons, and approximately 0.8% rests with the top ten. On this clonotype: Its cognate antigen is unknown. Given a much more abundant clone one base away, this may be a read error.

A CD8+CD4-CCR7+CD45RA+ gate was used to sort naive CD8 T cells. The sequence came from a human donor in good health. Some libraries in this study had Jurkat cell RNA spiked in. The chain combines TRBV27 with TRBJ2-3, with 10 bases matching TRBD2. Sequenced sample: naive CD8+ T cells from blood, with Jurkat cell RNA spiked in. Subset defined: FACS-sorted CD8+CD4-CCR7+CD45RA+ naive T cells. The chain's CDR3 is CASRTLAGDTNTQYF. CDR3 DNA: TGTGCCAGCAGAACCCTAGCGGGAGACACAAATACGCAGTATTTT.